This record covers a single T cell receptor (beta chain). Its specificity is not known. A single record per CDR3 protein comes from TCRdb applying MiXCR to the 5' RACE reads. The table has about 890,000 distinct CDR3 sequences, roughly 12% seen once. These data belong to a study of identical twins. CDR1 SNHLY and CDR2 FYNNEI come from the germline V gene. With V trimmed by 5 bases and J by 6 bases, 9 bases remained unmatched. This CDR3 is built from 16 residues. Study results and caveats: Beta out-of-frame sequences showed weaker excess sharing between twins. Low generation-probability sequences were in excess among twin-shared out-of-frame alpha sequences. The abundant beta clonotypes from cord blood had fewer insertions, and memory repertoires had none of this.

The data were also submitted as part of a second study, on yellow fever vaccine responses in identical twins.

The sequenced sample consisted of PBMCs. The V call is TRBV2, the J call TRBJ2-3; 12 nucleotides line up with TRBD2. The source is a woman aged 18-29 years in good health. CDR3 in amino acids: CASSTETSGGYDTQYF. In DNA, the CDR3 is TGTGCCAGCAGTACCGAGACTAGCGGGGGTTATGATACGCAGTATTTT.